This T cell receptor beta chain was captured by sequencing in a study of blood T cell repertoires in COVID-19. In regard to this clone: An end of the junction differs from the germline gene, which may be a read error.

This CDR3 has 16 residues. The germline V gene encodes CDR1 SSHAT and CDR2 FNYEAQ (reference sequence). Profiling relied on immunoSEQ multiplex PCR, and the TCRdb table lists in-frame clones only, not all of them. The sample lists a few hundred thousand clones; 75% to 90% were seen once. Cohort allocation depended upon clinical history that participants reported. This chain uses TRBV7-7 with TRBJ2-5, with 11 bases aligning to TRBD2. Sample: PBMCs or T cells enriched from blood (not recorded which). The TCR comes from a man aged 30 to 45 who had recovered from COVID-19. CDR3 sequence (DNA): TGTGCTAGCAGCTTAGGGAGACTAGCGGGGAAAGAGACCCAGTACTTC. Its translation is CASSLGRLAGKETQYF.